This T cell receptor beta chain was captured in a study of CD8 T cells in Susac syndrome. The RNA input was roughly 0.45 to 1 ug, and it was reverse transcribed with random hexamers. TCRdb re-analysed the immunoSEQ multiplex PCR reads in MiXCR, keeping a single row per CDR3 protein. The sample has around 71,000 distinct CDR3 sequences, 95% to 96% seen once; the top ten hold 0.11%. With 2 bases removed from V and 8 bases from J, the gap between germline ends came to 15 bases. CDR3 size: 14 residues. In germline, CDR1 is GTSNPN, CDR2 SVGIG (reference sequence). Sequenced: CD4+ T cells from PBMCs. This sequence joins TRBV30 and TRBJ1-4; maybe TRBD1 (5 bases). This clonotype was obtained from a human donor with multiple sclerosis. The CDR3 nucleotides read TGTGCCTGGAGTCGGGACCAAAGACGGGAAAAACTGTTTTTT. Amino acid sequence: CAWSRDQRREKLFF. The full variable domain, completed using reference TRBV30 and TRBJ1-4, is SQTIHQWPATLVQPVGSPLSLECTVEGTSNPNLYWYRQAAGRGLQLLFYSVGIGQISSEVPQNLSASRPQDRQFILSSKKLLLSDSGFYLCAWSRDQRREKLFFGSGTQLSVL.